The present T cell receptor (beta chain) was sequenced within a study of vaccination effects on CD4 cells after COVID-19 (dated by TCRdb to between 2022 and 2023). Looking at the study overall: Across the study, the median time from the second dose to post-vaccine sampling was 72 days (range 14 to 241). SARS-CoV-2 spike-specific CD4+ TCR repertoires from before and after mRNA vaccination were compared in COVID-19 convalescent patients and in infection-naive vaccine recipients. Altogether, over 9 COVID-19 convalescent patients and several SARS-CoV-2-naive healthy vaccine recipients made up the full study. The Oncomine TCR Beta short-read assay on an Illumina iSeq 100 was used to sequence cultures from other donors in the study.

Concerning this clone itself: Its antigen specificity is not known. Nothing much larger sits one base from this clone, and base qualities are not available.

Results and caveats for the whole study, not just this receptor: Limitations of the study were the small number of convalescent patients and the absence of early post-infection timepoints. Clones induced by infection and clones induced by vaccination both contracted markedly at late timepoints after vaccination, which fits with T cell responses waning over time. In healthy vaccine recipients, vaccine-induced clones were almost all SARS-CoV-2 mono-reactive, with only 1 of 255 being cross-reactive with common cold coronaviruses.

In the ViraFEST assay, PBMC were stimulated with viral peptide pools, and TCR sequencing was then used to find antigen-specific CD4+ T cell clonotypes based on their expansion. After 10 to 11 days of culture, CD4+ T cells were isolated with the EasySep CD4+ T cell isolation kit. Each participant received two doses of an mRNA SARS-CoV-2 vaccine, either BNT162b2 or mRNA-1273. The absence of prior SARS-CoV-2 infection in healthy vaccine recipients was confirmed by negative nucleocapsid antibodies before and after vaccination. Each well held 2 million to 2.5 million PBMC cultured in IMDM containing roughly 5% human AB serum, 8 to 10 IU/ml IL-2 and gentamicin, along with about 9.3 ug/ml peptides. On days 3 and 7, half of the culture medium was replaced with fresh IL-2-containing medium. Unless noted otherwise, every peptide stimulation condition was cultured in triplicate wells. PBMC were separated from whole blood using Ficoll-Paque Plus gradient centrifugation and were then either cryopreserved at -140C or used fresh. Overlapping peptide pools spanned the spike proteins of SARS-CoV-2 and the common cold coronaviruses HCoV-NL63, HCoV-OC43 and HCoV-229E. Genomic DNA was extracted from cultured CD4+ T cells with the QIAamp micro DNA kit.

Library method: the immunoSEQ multiplex PCR assay. TCR beta CDR3 sequencing was performed on DNA from the cultured, isolated CD4+ T cells. In the authors' own workflow: Non-productive TCR sequences were removed and reads were trimmed to the CDR3 region, keeping CDR3s of at least 7 amino acids. The MANAFEST web app was used to pick out antigen-specific clonotypes by comparing their expansion in peptide wells with that in reference cultures. To be called positive, a clone needed expansion at FDR<0.05 compared with the reference and with all other wells, an odds ratio greater than 5, and a frequency greater than 0.1% in two replicate wells. A clonotype was called cross-reactive if it was significantly expanded both in SARS-CoV-2 spike wells and in at least one common cold coronavirus spike condition. CDR3 similarity was assessed by Levenshtein distance using the stringdist R package, and unrooted trees were constructed with ape in R 3.6.1. Held by TCRdb, this immuneACCESS table contains in-frame sequences only and omits some clones. Under half of the omission traces to an unresolved V gene where checked; the cause of the rest is unknown. From that table come the V and J calls and clone size; the DNA was used to work out D and trimming. This sample comprises under 85,000 clones, around 77% of them detected only once. The ten top clones hold 1.1% of the sample.

Trimming takes 6 bases from V and 2 bases from J, and the germline ends sit 16 bases apart. Inclusive of the bounding cysteine and phenylalanine, the CDR3 is 15 residues long. CDR3 DNA only is kept here, 45 bases in frame from base 1. Looking up the germline V gene yields CDR1 MNHEY and CDR2 SVGAGI. Source: CD4+ T cells from PBMCs cultured with HCoV-OC43 spike peptides, taken after COVID-19 vaccination. The sample's cell subset or site label, decoded: HCoV-OC43 spike overlapping peptide pool stimulation. The source of this sequence is a human donor who received a COVID-19 vaccine. Recombination joined TRBV6-5 with TRBJ2-5; TRBD2 could be the D gene, as 6 bases match. CDR3 sequence: CASRRRGGGQETQYF. In nucleotide form, the sequence is TGTGCCAGCAGGCGCCGGGGTGGGGGGCAAGAGACCCAGTACTTC.